This T cell receptor beta chain comes out of a study of CD8+CD57+ T cells in acquired aplastic anemia. Study background: Sorted CD4+ and CD8+ cells gave a mean 3.2 ug DNA, range roughly 0.2 to 27.4 ug.

V lost 6 bases to trimming and J lost 4 bases; unmatched junction nucleotides: 8. Germline CDR1 LNHDA, CDR2 SQIVND (reference sequence). This CDR3 region has 14 residues. TCR beta VDJ and CDR3 profiles were obtained from a genomic DNA template. TCRdb ran MiXCR on the reads and lists one entry per CDR3 protein. The sample includes roughly 300,000 distinct CDR3 sequences, 55% to 65% of them seen just once. The material sequenced was sorted CD4+, CD8+, or CD8+CD57+ T cells (not recorded which) from PBMCs. V and J are TRBV19 and TRBJ1-2; TRBD1 matches at 7 bases. The TCR was taken from a human donor with severe aplastic anemia or a healthy control (not recorded which). This CDR3 reads CASSDRQGAYGYTF. CDR3 bases: TGTGCCAGTAGCGATCGACAGGGCGCCTATGGCTACACCTTC.